This TCR beta chain was profiled in a study of blood T cells in healthy people across ages. This CDR3 spans 13 amino acids. The trim removed 4 bases at V and 13 bases at J, leaving 9 bases unmatched. Germline V gene sequence: CDR1 LGHDT, CDR2 YNNKEL (reference sequence). PCR was performed a second time for about 7 to 12 cycles using a sample-barcoded 5' primer and a J-beta primer mix. Every cDNA molecule bore a tag from a template-switch adaptor containing 12 random nucleotides. TCRdb fed the 5' RACE reads into MiXCR, producing one record per CDR3 protein. The sample holds hundreds of thousands of distinct CDR3 sequences, 25% to 35% seen once. Whole-study results and caveats: As age increased, TCR beta diversity per million T cells fell in a roughly linear fashion. Across samples, TCR beta diversity tracked strongly with naive T cell percentage. Estimated diversity, derived from one million T cells, was regarded as an underestimate.

This clonotype was detected many times. The antigen is unknown. This sequence originates from a woman of 80 years or more in good health. This chain connects TRBV3-1 to TRBJ2-3; 9 bases line up with TRBD1. Sequenced sample: blood. The CDR3 region has the DNA TGTGCCAGCAGCCCCTTCCGGGACAGGGTCGAGTATTTT. It codes for CASSPFRDRVEYF.